The 30 T cell receptor beta chains given below trace back to one sample, sequenced in a study of OX40 agonist ivuxolimab in advanced cancers. Using immunoSEQ multiplex PCR, the repertoire was profiled, and TCRdb retains in-frame clones only, with some absent. The table records roughly 65,000 clones, around 89% of them present only once. The sample consisted of CD4+ or CD8+ T cells sorted from blood, taken in a trial of the OX40 agonist ivuxolimab. The receptors were gathered from an adult with an advanced solid tumor such as melanoma, head and neck, liver or kidney cancer.

This chain joins TRBV6-5 and TRBJ1-4; 7 bases align to TRBD1. The ends lost 0 bases at V and 7 bases at J; junction bases unmatched: 2. Germline V gene sequence: CDR1 MNHEY, CDR2 SVGAGI. CDR3 length equals 14 residues. The CDR3 coding sequence is TGTGCCAGCAGTTACTCCGGGACAGCTGAAAAACTGTTTTTT. Translating gives CASSYSGTAEKLFF.

Here the CDR3 reads CASSPLQGLDTEAFF. The CDR3 DNA reads as TGTGCCAGCTCACCACTACAGGGCCTGGACACTGAAGCTTTCTTT. The V and J genes are TRBV18 and TRBJ1-1; possible D gene TRBD1, 6 bases. The CDR3 totals 15 residues. Germline-derived CDR1 and CDR2 are KGHSH and LQKENI. With 1 base removed from V and 3 bases from J, the gap between germline ends came to 12 bases.

This clone has only a few counts. The chain recombines TRBV28 with TRBJ1-2, with D possibly TRBD1 on 6 matching bases. The CDR3 has 13 amino acids. In germline, CDR1 is MDHEN, CDR2 SYDVKM. V was clipped by 5 bases and J by 4 bases, with 11 bases between them. CDR3 sequence reads: CASSTRGGYGYTF. In DNA, the CDR3 is TGTGCCAGCAGTACTAGGGGGGGCTATGGCTACACCTTC.

The genes are TRBV2 and TRBJ2-5; TRBD2 agrees at 12 bases. Germline lookup yields CDR1 SNHLY and CDR2 FYNNEI. With 5 bases clipped from V and 4 bases from J, the junction kept 5 bases outside the gene matches. The CDR3 runs to 15 residues. As DNA, the CDR3 is TGTGCCAGCAGTCCCCTAGCGGGAGGGGTAGAGACCCAGTACTTC. It codes for CASSPLAGGVETQYF.

J is TRBJ2-1 and V is TRBV6-1; 7 bases fit TRBD2. The germline V gene encodes CDR1 MNHNS and CDR2 SASEGT. J was trimmed by 5 bases and V by 3 bases; bases with no gene match: 4. This CDR3 region has 14 residues. CDR3 amino acids: CASSDRAGNNEQFF. For the CDR3, the DNA is TGTGCCAGCAGTGATAGAGCGGGAAACAATGAGCAGTTCTTC.

The genes are TRBV7-2 and TRBJ2-6; a possible D gene is TRBD1 (6 bases). Trimming pared 5 bases from V and 0 bases from J, leaving 14 bases between. Germline V gene sequence: CDR1 SGHTA, CDR2 FQGNSA. This CDR3 comprises 17 residues. CDR3 coding DNA: TGTGCCAGCAGCCTAACAAACAGGGTCTCTGGGGCCAACGTCCTGACTTTC. This translates into CASSLTNRVSGANVLTF.

The CDR3 spells CASSSGTSGRAGDTQYF. CDR3 DNA sequence: TGCGCCAGCAGCTCCGGGACTAGCGGGAGGGCAGGAGATACGCAGTATTTT. This chain links TRBV5-1 with TRBJ2-3, with TRBD2 matching 16 bases. The CDR3 length is 17 residues. With V trimmed by 3 bases and J by 5 bases, 6 bases remained unmatched. Germline V gene sequence: CDR1 SGHRS, CDR2 YFSETQ.

The chain uses TRBV6-1 and TRBJ2-7; tentatively, D is TRBD1 or TRBD2 (6 bases each). The CDR3 has 13 residues. Trimming cost V 6 bases and J 2 bases, with 11 bases left between them. CDR1 is MNHNS and CDR2 is SASEGT in the germline V gene. CDR3 sequence: CASREGVTYEQYF. The CDR3 coding sequence is TGTGCCAGCAGGGAGGGGGTCACCTACGAGCAGTACTTC.

The V and J genes are TRBV5-4 and TRBJ2-7, with 8 nucleotides matching TRBD2. In germline, CDR1 is SGHNT, CDR2 YYREEE (reference sequence). This CDR3 region has 14 residues. The V segment lost 6 bases and the J segment 2 bases; nucleotides outside the gene matches: 7. In DNA, the CDR3 is TGTGCCAGCACCCTCGGGGGGGAGCCCTACGAGCAGTACTTC. Residues: CASTLGGEPYEQYF.

The chain couples TRBV6-1 to TRBJ2-5, with D perhaps TRBD1 (5 bases). Trimming shortened V by 5 bases and J by 2 bases, and 12 bases separated the two germline ends. The CDR3 is made up of 14 amino acids. CDR1 is MNHNS and CDR2 is SASEGT in the germline V gene. The CDR3 region has the DNA TGTGCCAGCAGTACATGGGGCCCTCAAGAGACCCAGTACTTC. This translates into CASSTWGPQETQYF.

This clone has just a few counts. The rearrangement links TRBV2 to TRBJ1-1; the D is unclear. The CDR3 has 11 residues. CDR1 is SNHLY, CDR2 FYNNEI, per germline. Trimming took off 4 bases at V and 7 bases at J, with 7 bases between the two ends. The CDR3 protein is CASSGWGEAFF. The CDR3 DNA reads as TGTGCCAGCAGTGGATGGGGTGAAGCTTTCTTT.

This clone was seen only once. This chain links TRBV4-1 with TRBJ2-2; 7 bases align to TRBD2. CDR1 is MGHRA and CDR2 is YSYEKL in the germline V gene. There are 15 residues in the CDR3. V shed 0 bases, J shed 7 bases, and the junction held 5 bases outside the gene matches. The DNA of the CDR3 is TGCGCCAGCAGCCAAGAAGGACTAGTGGTCGGGGAGCTGTTTTTT. Translated: CASSQEGLVVGELFF.

This chain uses TRBV6-1 with TRBJ2-5; TRBD2 matches at 12 bases. The CDR3 extends over 14 amino acids. Germline V gene lookup returns CDR1 MNHNS and CDR2 SASEGT. Unmatched junction bases numbered 1, after V lost 6 bases and J lost 2 bases. The CDR3 region is CASRLAGGQETQYF. CDR3 sequence (DNA): TGTGCCAGCAGACTAGCGGGAGGTCAAGAGACCCAGTACTTC.

The genes are TRBV4-1 and TRBJ2-2; the D is unclear. CDR1 and CDR2 (germline): MGHRA, YSYEKL. The CDR3 totals 15 residues. V gave up 4 bases and J gave up 6 bases, with 15 bases separating them. CDR3 coding DNA: TGCGCCAGCAGCCTTCCCAGGCCACCAGCCGGGGAGCTGTTTTTT. It translates to CASSLPRPPAGELFF.

This clone was picked up one time. The chain carries TRBV19 and TRBJ1-5; TRBD1 agrees at 10 bases. CDR1 is LNHDA and CDR2 is SQIVND in the germline V gene (reference sequence). CDR3 length equals 16 residues. V gave up 5 bases and J gave up 0 bases; unmatched junction bases: 4. The CDR3: CASSGTGAYSNQPQHF. CDR3 sequence (DNA): TGTGCCAGTAGTGGGACAGGGGCTTATAGCAATCAGCCCCAGCATTTT.

This clone was observed a handful of times. This chain uses TRBV10-3 with TRBJ2-7; D is unresolved. The CDR3 runs 13 residues. V gave up 1 base and J gave up 3 bases, with 7 bases separating them. Per the germline V gene, CDR1 is ENHRY and CDR2 is SYGVKD. The DNA of the CDR3 is TGTGCCATCAGTGAGTGGGCAGGCTACGAGCAGTACTTC. It encodes CAISEWAGYEQYF.

The chain is built from TRBV27 and TRBJ1-5, with 7 bases matching TRBD1. V was clipped by 5 bases and J by 5 bases; unmatched bases: 9. This CDR3 region has 15 residues. Germline assignment: CDR1 MNHEY and CDR2 SMNVEV (reference sequence). The CDR3 sequence: CASSVRGRRDQPQHF. In DNA, the CDR3 is TGTGCCAGCAGTGTGAGGGGGCGCAGGGATCAGCCCCAGCATTTT.

This clone was seen only once. The chain links TRBV10-1 to TRBJ2-2, with 8 bases fitting TRBD2. V lost 5 bases and J lost 1; bases outside the gene matches: 6. The germline CDR1 and CDR2 sequences are WNHNN and SYGVQD (reference sequence). This CDR3 contains 16 residues. The CDR3: CASSTLGGENTGELFF. In DNA, the CDR3 is TGCGCCAGCAGTACCCTCGGGGGGGAGAACACCGGGGAGCTGTTTTTT.

In this sample, this clone turned up once. The chain couples TRBV28 to TRBJ1-3; D remains unclear. V lost 10 bases and J 0 bases, leaving 10 bases between the germline ends. The CDR3 covers 13 residues. The germline CDR1 and CDR2 sequences are MDHEN and SYDVKM. CDR3 sequence: CATLGRSGNTIYF. In DNA form, the CDR3 reads TGTGCCACCCTCGGGCGCTCTGGAAACACCATATATTTT.

The CDR3: CATSRVGGRNTEAFF. The CDR3 region has the DNA TGTGCCACCAGCAGAGTTGGAGGGCGGAACACTGAAGCTTTCTTT. The chain carries TRBV15 and TRBJ1-1; D is unclear. V was clipped by 1 base and J by 1 base, with 10 bases between them. The CDR3 is 15 amino acids. Germline-derived CDR1 and CDR2 are LNHNV and YYDKDF (reference sequence).

About this clone: A far larger clone is off by one base, so a read error is likely. The CDR3 is CASSPRTGGGGNTIYF. The CDR3 DNA is TGTGCCAGCAGCCCCCGGACAGGGGGTGGTGGAAACACCATATATTTT. The gene calls are TRBV5-6 and TRBJ1-3; 10 bases map to TRBD1. V trimming: 4 bases; J trimming: 3 bases; junction bases outside the gene matches: 7. This CDR3 has 16 amino acids. Looked up from germline, CDR1 is SGHDT and CDR2 is YYEEEE.

This CDR3 reads CASSQARGVGKEARTYEQYF. DNA for the CDR3: TGCGCCAGCAGTCAGGCCAGGGGGGTTGGAAAAGAGGCTCGCACCTACGAGCAGTACTTC. V usage is TRBV23-1 and J usage is TRBJ2-7, with a possible D match to TRBD1 (7 bases). Being an ORF, TRBV23-1 has a function that is uncertain. The CDR3 totals 20 residues. The germline V and J ends were trimmed by 3 bases and 2 bases, with 29 bases remaining between them.

The chain is built from TRBV2 and TRBJ1-2; tentative D call: TRBD1 (6 bases). V lost 4 bases to trimming and J lost 6 bases, with 15 bases between them. The CDR3 loop spans 14 amino acids. CDR1 and CDR2 (germline): SNHLY, FYNNEI. CDR3 coding DNA: TGTGCCAGCAGTGCTGACAGGTCTTTCGATGGCTACACCTTC. As protein: CASSADRSFDGYTF.

This chain joins TRBV7-2 and TRBJ1-3, with D possibly matching TRBD1 (5 bases). The CDR3 has 12 residues. The V end was cut by 8 bases, the J end by 4 bases, with 9 bases between. Germline V gene lookup returns CDR1 SGHTA and CDR2 FQGNSA. CDR3 sequence: CASLRAGNTIYF. Written as DNA, the CDR3 is TGTGCCAGCCTCAGGGCCGGAAACACCATATATTTT.

V and J are TRBV27 and TRBJ2-7, with D perhaps matching TRBD1 (5 bases). Per germline, CDR1 MNHEY and CDR2 SMNVEV (reference sequence). The CDR3 has 13 residues. The V gene lost 8 bases and the J gene lost 3 bases, with 14 bases spanning the gap. CDR3 nucleotide sequence: TGTGCCAGCTCTCCCCGAGGACACTACGAGCAGTACTTC. Protein product: CASSPRGHYEQYF.

This rearrangement joins TRBV7-2 to TRBJ1-4; D call uncertain. The CDR3 spans 13 residues. Trimming took off 5 bases at V and 8 bases at J, with 12 bases between the two ends. Per germline, CDR1 SGHTA and CDR2 FQGNSA. CDR3 nucleotides: TGTGCCAGCAGCGCCGCCCGGGAGGAAAAACTGTTTTTT. Its protein is CASSAAREEKLFF.

A few counts support this clone. This rearrangement joins TRBV18 to TRBJ2-7; 12 bases map to TRBD1. The germline V gene has CDR1 KGHSH and CDR2 LQKENI. CDR3 length: 17 residues. With V trimmed by 7 bases and J by 1 base, 11 bases remained unmatched. The DNA for the CDR3 is TGTGCCAGCTTCGCCGGGACAGGGGGCCGTAGGTCCTACGAGCAGTACTTC. Amino acids: CASFAGTGGRRSYEQYF.

CDR3: CASSHRRGSGLQNYEQYF. In nucleotides, the CDR3 is TGCGCCAGCAGTCACCGCAGGGGGTCAGGTCTTCAGAACTACGAGCAGTACTTC. This chain joins TRBV23-1 and TRBJ2-7, with 7 positions matching TRBD1. TRBV23-1 is sorted into the ORF group, with uncertain function. Unmatched junction bases numbered 17, after V lost 3 bases and J lost 3 bases. The CDR3 spans 18 residues.

The J gene is TRBJ2-1, the V gene TRBV7-3; 14 bases align to TRBD2. The CDR3 is made up of 17 amino acids. V lost 5 bases to trimming and J lost 6 bases; unmatched junction nucleotides: 9. Germline values: CDR1 SGHTA, CDR2 FQGTGA. In DNA form, the CDR3 reads TGTGCCAGCAGCGCCCGACTAGCGGGAGGGCATGTCAATGAGCAGTTCTTC. It codes for CASSARLAGGHVNEQFF. The whole variable domain, remainder taken from reference TRBV7-3 and TRBJ2-1, is GAGVSQTPSNKVTEKGKYVELRCDPISGHTALYWYRQSLGQGPEFLIYFQGTGAADDSGLPNDRFFAVRPEGSVSTLKIQRTERGDSAVYLCASSARLAGGHVNEQFFGPGTRLTVL.

The J gene is TRBJ2-7, the V gene TRBV30; the D gene is possibly TRBD1 (6 bases). This CDR3 comprises 17 residues. Germline CDR1 is GTSNPN and CDR2 is SVGIG (reference sequence). Trimming removed 1 base at V and 3 bases at J, with 22 bases between. As DNA, the CDR3 is TGTGCCTGGAGTGCTCTGGATTACAGGGCTACTAACTACGAGCAGTACTTC. Protein product: CAWSALDYRATNYEQYF. The full variable domain, rest sourced from reference TRBV30 and TRBJ2-7, is SQTIHQWPATLVQPVGSPLSLECTVEGTSNPNLYWYRQAAGRGLQLLFYSVGIGQISSEVPQNLSASRPQDRQFILSSKKLLLSDSGFYLCAWSALDYRATNYEQYFGPGTRLTVT.